A single sample gave rise to the 25 T cell receptor beta chains below, sequenced in a study of shared clonotypes between healthy human individuals. Naive CD8 cells lacked CD45RO and underwent positive selection for CCR7, leaving out terminally differentiated effector memory CD45RA+ cells. The method was immunoSEQ multiplex PCR; TCRdb's version includes in-frame clones alone and lacks a portion of them. In the table there are around 1.9 million clones, 93% of which are singletons. The material sequenced was naive CD8+ T cells from PBMCs. Every receptor here comes from a man aged 18-30 years in good health. Some clones in this sample may be carry-over from other donors' samples.

The chain joins TRBV27 to TRBJ2-5; 7 bases are a match to TRBD2. Germline loops: CDR1 MNHEY, CDR2 SMNVEV (reference sequence). The junction had 8 bases not matched to a gene; V was cut back by 5 bases and J by 5 bases. This CDR3 spans 14 amino acids. As DNA, the CDR3 is TGTGCCAGCAGTCCTTACGGGGGGAGGGAGACCCAGTACTTC. Translation: CASSPYGGRETQYF.

This clone was found once. V and J are TRBV7-6 and TRBJ2-5; the D gene is possibly TRBD2 (5 bases). The V gene lost 5 bases and the J gene lost 5 bases, with 18 bases spanning the gap. The CDR3 has 15 amino acids. Germline loops: CDR1 SGHVS, CDR2 FNYEAQ. DNA for the CDR3: TGTGCCAGCAGCCTACTGACGGCCCGAGGGGAGACCCAGTACTTC. It yields the protein CASSLLTARGETQYF. The complete variable domain, with remaining parts taken from reference TRBV7-6 and TRBJ2-5, reads GAGVSQSPRYKVTKRGQDVALRCDPISGHVSLYWYRQALGQGPEFLTYFNYEAQQDKSGLPNDRFSAERPEGSISTLTIQRTEQRDSAMYRCASSLLTARGETQYFGPGTRLLVL.

This sequence joins TRBV28 and TRBJ2-7, with D perhaps matching TRBD1 (5 bases). Trimming took 4 bases from V and 2 from J, leaving 21 bases between them. This CDR3 spans 17 amino acids. Per germline, CDR1 MDHEN and CDR2 SYDVKM. For the CDR3, the DNA is TGTGCCAGCAGTTCTGCTTCAAGGACACTCTACCCCTACGAGCAGTACTTC. This sequence encodes CASSSASRTLYPYEQYF.

This clone was seen just once. The chain combines TRBV28 with TRBJ1-2, with 8 bases matching TRBD1. The germline V gene has CDR1 MDHEN and CDR2 SYDVKM. This CDR3 is 15 amino acids long. Losses at the gene ends were 6 bases for V and 0 bases for J; bases not matched to a gene: 6. CDR3 nucleotides: TGTGCCAGCAGACGTCAGGGGGCCGCTAACTATGGCTACACCTTC. Translating gives CASRRQGAANYGYTF.

This clone was picked up one time. The chain is built from TRBV4-1 and TRBJ2-7; TRBD2 matches 7 bases. This CDR3 comprises 14 residues. The ends lost 4 bases at V and 1 base at J; junction bases unmatched: 4. CDR1 is MGHRA, CDR2 YSYEKL, per germline. CDR3: CASSLKAGSYEQYF. CDR3 nucleotide sequence: TGCGCCAGCAGCCTAAAAGCGGGGTCCTACGAGCAGTACTTC.

The gene calls are TRBV19 and TRBJ1-5; D is uncertain. The CDR3 is 14 residues long. The V end lost 7 bases, the J end lost 0 bases, and 10 bases lay between the germline ends. The germline V gene encodes CDR1 LNHDA and CDR2 SQIVND (reference sequence). DNA for the CDR3: TGTGCCAGTACCCAAGGGTATAGCAATCAGCCCCAGCATTTT. Protein: CASTQGYSNQPQHF. The whole variable domain, remainder taken from reference TRBV19 and TRBJ1-5, is DGGITQSPKYLFRKEGQNVTLSCEQNLNHDAMYWYRQDPGQGLRLIYYSQIVNDFQKGDIAEGYSVSREKKESFPLTVTSAQKNPTAFYLCASTQGYSNQPQHFGDGTRLSIL.

The gene calls are TRBV21-1 and TRBJ1-5. TRBV21-1 is tagged as a pseudogene. The CDR3 loop spans 17 amino acids. The CDR3 here is CASRKKAPKVGNQPQHF. CDR3 nucleotides: TGTGCCAGCAGAAAAAAAGCCCCCAAGGTCGGCAATCAGCCCCAGCATTTT.

The rearrangement uses TRBV7-9 and TRBJ2-1; possible D gene TRBD2, 6 bases. Germline assignment: CDR1 SEHNR and CDR2 FQNEAQ (reference sequence). V was shortened by 3 bases and J by 7 bases, with 13 bases between the two germline ends. The length of the CDR3 is 14 residues. The CDR3 here is CASSFTGGVNEQFF. The CDR3 nucleotides are TGTGCCAGCAGCTTTACCGGCGGGGTGAATGAGCAGTTCTTC.

This rearrangement joins TRBV27 to TRBJ2-1, with 9 bases matching TRBD2. The V gene end was trimmed by 6 bases and the J gene end by 1 base; junction bases not matched to a gene: 4. The germline CDR1 and CDR2 sequences are MNHEY and SMNVEV (reference sequence). The CDR3 is made up of 15 amino acids. The DNA of the CDR3 is TGTGCCAGCAGGTCTAGCGGGACGTCCTACAATGAGCAGTTCTTC. Its protein product is CASRSSGTSYNEQFF.

The CDR3 nucleotides read TGTGCCAGTAGTTGGGAAGGTGGTTTAAATCAGCCCCAGCATTTT. Amino acids: CASSWEGGLNQPQHF. V gene TRBV19 combines with J gene TRBJ1-5, with D uncertain. CDR3 length equals 15 residues. The V gene's germline CDR1 is LNHDA and CDR2 SQIVND (reference sequence). Trimming pared 5 bases from V and 4 bases from J, leaving 15 bases between.

The gene calls are TRBV2 and TRBJ1-5, with 7 bases aligning to TRBD1. The CDR3 sequence is 13 residues long. V dropped 8 bases and J dropped 1; count of bases not matched to a gene: 2. Germline V gene data show CDR1 as SNHLY and CDR2 as FYNNEI. For the CDR3, the DNA is TGTGCCAGCCAGGACAGGAGCAATCAGCCCCAGCATTTT. This codes for CASQDRSNQPQHF. Complete variable domain (other parts from reference TRBV2 and TRBJ1-5): EPEVTQTPSHQVTQMGQEVILRCVPISNHLYFYWYRQILGQKVEFLVSFYNNEISEKSEIFDDQFSVERPDGSNFTLKIRSTKLEDSAMYFCASQDRSNQPQHFGDGTRLSIL.

The chain joins TRBV5-1 to TRBJ2-1; TRBD2 agrees at 8 bases. V was clipped by 4 bases and J by 2 bases; unmatched bases: 8. The CDR3 runs 16 residues. Germline V CDR1 and CDR2: SGHRS, YFSETQ. In DNA form, the CDR3 reads TGCGCCAGCAGCCCAATTCTAGCGGGTGCCTACAATGAGCAGTTCTTC. It encodes CASSPILAGAYNEQFF.

V and J are TRBV5-4 and TRBJ1-6; 8 bases are shared with TRBD1. CDR3 length equals 15 residues. CDR1 and CDR2 from the germline V gene are SGHNT and YYREEE (reference sequence). Germline trimming cut 3 bases from V and 8 bases from J; bases unmatched to any gene: 7. For the CDR3, the DNA is TGTGCCAGCAGCTGGGGACAGGAGGGGGATTCACCCCTCCACTTT. Amino acids: CASSWGQEGDSPLHF. Looking up the rest from reference TRBV5-4 and TRBJ1-6 gives the full variable domain: ETGVTQSPTHLIKTRGQQVTLRCSSQSGHNTVSWYQQALGQGPQFIFQYYREEENGRGNFPPRFSGLQFPNYSSELNVNALELDDSALYLCASSWGQEGDSPLHFGNGTRLTVT.

The chain links TRBV27 to TRBJ1-2; D might be TRBD1 (5 bases). Trimming took 5 bases from V and 2 from J, leaving 15 bases between them. The CDR3 has 15 residues. CDR1 and CDR2 from the germline V gene are MNHEY and SMNVEV (reference sequence). CDR3 DNA sequence: TGTGCCAGCAGTCAGACCTCGGGGGTAAACTATGGCTACACCTTC. Protein product: CASSQTSGVNYGYTF.

The chain has TRBV13 and TRBJ2-7; the match to TRBD2 covers 8 bases. CDR3 size: 15 residues. Germline V CDR1 and CDR2: PRHDT, FYEKMQ (reference sequence). Losses at the gene ends were 5 bases for V and 5 bases for J; bases not matched to a gene: 11. The CDR3, as DNA: TGTGCCAGCAGCCAGACTAGCGCCCCAGCCAACGAGCAGTACTTC. As protein: CASSQTSAPANEQYF. Drawing the rest from reference TRBV13 and TRBJ2-7, the complete variable domain is AAGVIQSPRHLIKEKRETATLKCYPIPRHDTVYWYQQGPGQDPQFLISFYEKMQSDKGSIPDRFSAQQFSDYHSELNMSSLELGDSALYFCASSQTSAPANEQYFGPGTRLTVT.

The chain joins TRBV7-2 to TRBJ2-1; 8 positions match TRBD2. V gave up 1 base and J gave up 8 bases; unmatched junction bases: 16. This CDR3 has 18 amino acids. Germline V gives CDR1 SGHTA, CDR2 FQGNSA. The CDR3 is CASSLVPPGRVSIHEQFF. The CDR3 DNA reads as TGTGCCAGCAGCTTAGTCCCCCCCGGGAGGGTTTCCATCCATGAGCAGTTCTTC.

The chain links TRBV28 to TRBJ1-5, with D uncertain. Germline CDR1 MDHEN, CDR2 SYDVKM. V gave up 9 bases and J gave up 0 bases, with 15 bases separating them. CDR3 length equals 15 residues. CDR3 in amino acids: CASLGNWDSNQPQHF. The CDR3 region has the DNA TGTGCCAGTTTAGGGAATTGGGATAGCAATCAGCCCCAGCATTTT.

The V gene is TRBV29-1, the J gene TRBJ1-2; 9 nucleotides agree with TRBD1. Germline lookup yields CDR1 SQVTM and CDR2 ANQGSEA. This CDR3 is built from 14 residues. The J segment lost 6 bases and the V segment lost 5 bases, leaving 10 bases of the junction unmatched. CDR3 loop: CSVPPAGTGNGYTF. The DNA for the CDR3 is TGCAGCGTTCCCCCTGCGGGGACAGGGAATGGCTACACCTTC.

The V call is TRBV10-3, the J call TRBJ1-1, with D maybe TRBD1 (5 bases). The V end lost 0 bases, the J end lost 1 base, and 9 bases lay between the germline ends. CDR1 and CDR2 from the germline V gene are ENHRY and SYGVKD. The CDR3 length is 15 residues. The CDR3 reads CAISESLGRNTEAFF. The CDR3 coding sequence is TGTGCCATCAGTGAGTCACTGGGGCGGAACACTGAAGCTTTCTTT.

The gene calls are TRBV11-3 and TRBJ2-7, with 7 bases matching TRBD1. V shed 5 bases and J 3 bases; nucleotides not matched to a gene: 4. Germline CDR1 SGHNT, CDR2 YENEEA. The CDR3 is made up of 13 amino acids. In DNA, the CDR3 is TGTGCCAGCAGCCGTGGGACAGTCTACGAGCAGTACTTC. This codes for CASSRGTVYEQYF.

In nucleotides, the CDR3 is TGTGCCAGCAGCTTAGACAGCCGGGGGAACTACGAGCAGTACTTC. It encodes CASSLDSRGNYEQYF. This chain uses TRBV7-8 with TRBJ2-7, with D tentatively TRBD2 (6 bases). Trimming took off 1 base at V and 3 bases at J, with 13 bases between the two ends. CDR3 size: 15 residues. Germline CDR1 and CDR2: SGHVS and FQNEAQ.

The rearrangement joins TRBV7-9 to TRBJ1-5; D gene ambiguous. The CDR3 has 15 amino acids. Trimming removed 4 bases at V and 1 base at J, with 11 bases between. Per the germline V gene, CDR1 is SEHNR and CDR2 is FQNEAQ (reference sequence). The CDR3 DNA reads TGTGCCAGCAGCTCTTTGGACGGAAGCAATCAGCCCCAGCATTTT. Encoded protein: CASSSLDGSNQPQHF.

The CDR3 DNA sequence: TGTGCCAGCAGCCGGGCCCGAACACAAAGTAACTATGGCTACACCTTC. Translated: CASSRARTQSNYGYTF. The chain uses TRBV28 and TRBJ1-2; D remains ambiguous. The CDR3 is 16 amino acids. In germline, CDR1 is MDHEN, CDR2 SYDVKM. The V end was cut by 6 bases, the J end by 1 base, with 18 bases between.

J is TRBJ2-5 and V is TRBV27, with unresolved D. Gene TRBJ2-7 matches the end of the DNA better, so the J call may be wrong. The CDR3 length is 16 residues. The germline V gene encodes CDR1 MNHEY and CDR2 SMNVEV (reference sequence). The DNA for the CDR3 is TGTGCCAGCAGCCCCATGAGTTCCACACTGGGTTACGAGCAGTACTTC. Translation gives CASSPMSSTLGYEQYF.

The chain couples TRBV6-5 to TRBJ1-1; D gene uncertain. V shed 1 base and J shed 3 bases, with 15 bases lying between them. This CDR3 spans 16 amino acids. Per the germline V gene, CDR1 is MNHEY and CDR2 is SVGAGI. The CDR3 DNA sequence: TGTGCCAGCAGTTACTTCCCTAGGCGGGCCGACACTGAAGCTTTCTTT. It translates to CASSYFPRRADTEAFF.